This T cell receptor beta chain was sequenced in a study of cytomegalovirus exposure and HLA in healthy donors. Germline V gene lookup returns CDR1 MRHNA and CDR2 SNTAGT. After removal of 4 bases from V and 4 bases from J, the junction contained 0 bases not matched to a gene. The CDR3 consists of 13 residues. As regards this clone: Its antigen is not known.

The PCR had 60 Vbeta and 13 Jbeta primers. Measured with immunoSEQ multiplex PCR; TCRdb has only the in-frame clones, and not every one. The repertoire holds around 120,000 clones, around three quarters seen once, with roughly 3.1% in the top ten. Study-wide results and caveats: Most observed TCR sequences were rare, whereas some public TCRs were detected in many donors.

V and J are TRBV6-4 and TRBJ2-5; the match to TRBD2 covers 10 bases. This sequence originates from a man aged 25 to 45 in good health and CMV-seronegative. Sequenced sample: PBMCs. DNA for the CDR3: TGTGCCAGCAGTGGGACTAGCGGAGAGACCCAGTACTTC. It specifies CASSGTSGETQYF.